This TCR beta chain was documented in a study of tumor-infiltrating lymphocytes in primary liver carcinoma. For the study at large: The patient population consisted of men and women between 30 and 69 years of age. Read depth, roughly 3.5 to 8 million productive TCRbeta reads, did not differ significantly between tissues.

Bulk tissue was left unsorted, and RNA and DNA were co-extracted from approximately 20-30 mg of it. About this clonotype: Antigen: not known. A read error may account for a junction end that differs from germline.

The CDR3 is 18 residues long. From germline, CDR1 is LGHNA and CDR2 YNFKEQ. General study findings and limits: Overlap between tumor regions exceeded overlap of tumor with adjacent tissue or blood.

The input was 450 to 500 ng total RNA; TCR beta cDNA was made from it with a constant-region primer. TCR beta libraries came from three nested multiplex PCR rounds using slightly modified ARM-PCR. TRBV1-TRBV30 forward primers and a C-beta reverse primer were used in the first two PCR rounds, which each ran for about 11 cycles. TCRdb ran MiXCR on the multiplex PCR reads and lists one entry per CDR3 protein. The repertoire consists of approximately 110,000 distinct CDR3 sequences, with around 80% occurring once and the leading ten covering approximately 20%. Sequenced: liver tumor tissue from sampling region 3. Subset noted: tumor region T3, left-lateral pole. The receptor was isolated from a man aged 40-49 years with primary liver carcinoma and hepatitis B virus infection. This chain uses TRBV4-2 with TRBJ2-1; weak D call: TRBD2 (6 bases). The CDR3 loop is CTSSQDLVGEVGYNEQFF. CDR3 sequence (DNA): TGTACCAGCAGCCAAGATCTAGTGGGGGAGGTCGGATACAATGAGCAGTTCTTC.